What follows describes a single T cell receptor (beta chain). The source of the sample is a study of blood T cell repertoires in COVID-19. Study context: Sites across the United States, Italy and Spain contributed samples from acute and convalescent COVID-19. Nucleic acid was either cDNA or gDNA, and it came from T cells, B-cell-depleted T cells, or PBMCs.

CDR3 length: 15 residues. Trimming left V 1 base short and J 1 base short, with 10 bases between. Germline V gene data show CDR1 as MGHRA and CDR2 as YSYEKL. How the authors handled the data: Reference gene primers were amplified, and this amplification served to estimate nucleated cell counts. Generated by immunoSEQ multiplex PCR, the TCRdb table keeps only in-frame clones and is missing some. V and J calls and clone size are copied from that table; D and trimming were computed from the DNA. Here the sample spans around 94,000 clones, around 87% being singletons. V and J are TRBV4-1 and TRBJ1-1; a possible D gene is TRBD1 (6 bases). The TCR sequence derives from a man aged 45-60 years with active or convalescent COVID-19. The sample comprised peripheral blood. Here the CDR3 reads CASSQGTGSNTEAFF. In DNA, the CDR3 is TGCGCCAGCAGCCAAGGTACAGGGTCGAACACTGAAGCTTTCTTT.